This T cell receptor (beta chain) was recorded in a study of beta chain features in type 1 diabetes. Study as a whole: The study examined more than 100,000,000 sorted cells across all samples.

The investigators reverse transcribed all of the isolated RNA, so they sequenced expressed TCRB transcripts. Sequenced by immunoSEQ multiplex PCR; TCRdb stores in-frame clones only, minus some. The data show around 250,000 clones, 68% seen once. Study-level findings and limits: Short templates might get an advantage during PCR, and this would be equal in patients and controls.

Concerning this clone itself: Its cognate antigen is unknown.

CDR3 length: 15 amino acids. CDR1 is SEHNR, CDR2 FQNEAQ, per germline (reference sequence). With V trimmed by 2 bases and J by 5 bases, 4 bases remained unmatched. Sequenced material: naive CD4+ T cells from blood. The receptor was derived from a man younger than 40 in good health. This rearrangement joins TRBV7-9 to TRBJ2-5; 11 nucleotides agree with TRBD2. CDR3 in amino acids: CASSLTSGRRETQYF. The CDR3 coding sequence is TGTGCCAGCAGCTTAACTAGCGGGAGACGTGAGACCCAGTACTTC.